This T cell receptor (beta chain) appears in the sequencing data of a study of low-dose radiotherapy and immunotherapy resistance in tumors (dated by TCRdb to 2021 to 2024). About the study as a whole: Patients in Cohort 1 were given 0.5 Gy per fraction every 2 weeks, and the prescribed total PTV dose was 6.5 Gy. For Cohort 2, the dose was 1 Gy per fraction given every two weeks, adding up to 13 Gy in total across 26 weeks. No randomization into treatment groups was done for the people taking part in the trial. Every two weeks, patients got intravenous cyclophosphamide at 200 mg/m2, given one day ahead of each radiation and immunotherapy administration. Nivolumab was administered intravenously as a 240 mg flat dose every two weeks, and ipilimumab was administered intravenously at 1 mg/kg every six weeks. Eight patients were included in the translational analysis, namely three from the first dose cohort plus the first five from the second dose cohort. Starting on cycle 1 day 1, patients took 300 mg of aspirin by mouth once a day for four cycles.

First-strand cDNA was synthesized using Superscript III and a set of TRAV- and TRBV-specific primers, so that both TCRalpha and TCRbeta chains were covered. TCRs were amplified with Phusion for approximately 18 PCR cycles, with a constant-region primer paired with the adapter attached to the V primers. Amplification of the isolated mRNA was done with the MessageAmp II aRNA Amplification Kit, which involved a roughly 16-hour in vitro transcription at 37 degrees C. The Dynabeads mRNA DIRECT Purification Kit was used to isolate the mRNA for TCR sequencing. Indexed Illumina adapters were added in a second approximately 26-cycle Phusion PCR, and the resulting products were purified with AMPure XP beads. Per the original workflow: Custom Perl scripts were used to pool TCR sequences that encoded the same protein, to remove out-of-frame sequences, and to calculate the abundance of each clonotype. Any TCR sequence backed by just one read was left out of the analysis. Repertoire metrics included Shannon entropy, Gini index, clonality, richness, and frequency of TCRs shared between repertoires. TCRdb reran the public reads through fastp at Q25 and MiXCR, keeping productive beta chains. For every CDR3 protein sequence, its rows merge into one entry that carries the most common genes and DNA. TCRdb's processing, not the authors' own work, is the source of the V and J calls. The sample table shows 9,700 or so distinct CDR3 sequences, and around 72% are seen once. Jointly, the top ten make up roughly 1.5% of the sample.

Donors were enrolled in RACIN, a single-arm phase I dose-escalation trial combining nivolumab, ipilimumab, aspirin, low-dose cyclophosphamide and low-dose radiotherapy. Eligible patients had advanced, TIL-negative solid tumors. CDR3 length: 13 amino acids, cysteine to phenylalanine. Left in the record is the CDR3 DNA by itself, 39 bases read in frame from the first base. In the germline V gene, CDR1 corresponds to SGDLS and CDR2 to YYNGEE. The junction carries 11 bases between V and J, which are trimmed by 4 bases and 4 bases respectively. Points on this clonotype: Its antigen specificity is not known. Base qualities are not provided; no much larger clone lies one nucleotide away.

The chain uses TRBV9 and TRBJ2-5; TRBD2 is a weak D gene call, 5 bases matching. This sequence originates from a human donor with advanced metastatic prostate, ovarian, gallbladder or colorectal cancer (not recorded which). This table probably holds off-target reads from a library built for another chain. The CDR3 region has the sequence CASSSAGGETQYF. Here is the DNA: TGTGCCAGCAGCTCAGCCGGAGGAGAGACCCAGTACTTC. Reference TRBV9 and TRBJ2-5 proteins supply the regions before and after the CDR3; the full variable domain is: DSGVTQTPKHLITATGQRVTLRCSPRSGDLSVYWYQQSLDQGLQFLIQYYNGEERAKGNILERFSAQQFPDLHSELNLSSLELGDSALYFCASSSAGGETQYFGPGTRLLVL.